This is a list of T cell receptor beta chains from one sample in a study of blood T cell repertoires in COVID-19. Assay used: immunoSEQ multiplex PCR; TCRdb lists only in-frame clones, some missing. The profile shows about 210,000 clones, 88% of them singletons. Sequencing was done on a sample of peripheral blood. These receptors were taken from a man aged 40-49 years with acute or convalescent COVID-19. Each CDR3 is given with its conserved first and last residue. The order of the fields is D gene, clone size, V gene, J gene, CDR3 protein, CDR3 DNA. The D gene is left open where the match is weak. The size entry is marked missing in some rows and otherwise reads once, few, many or a size class.

TRBD1	.	TRBV27	TRBJ2-7	CASSNKGQASYEQYF	TGTGCCAGCAGTAATAAGGGACAGGCTTCCTACGAGCAGTACTTC
TRBD2	once	TRBV6-5	TRBJ2-5	CASKNGGETQYF	TGTGCCAGCAAGAACGGGGGGGAGACCCAGTACTTC
.	once	TRBV27	TRBJ1-4	CASSAGGGTVGKLFF	TGTGCCAGCAGTGCTGGGGGGGGTACGGTTGGAAAACTGTTTTTT
TRBD2	.	TRBV6-5	TRBJ2-1	CATFSGSSYNEQFF	TGTGCCACCTTTAGCGGGAGCTCCTACAATGAGCAGTTCTTC
TRBD1	.	TRBV5-6	TRBJ2-1	CASSLTGGSYNEQFF	TGTGCCAGCAGCTTAACAGGGGGCTCCTACAATGAGCAGTTCTTC
TRBD1	.	TRBV5-1	TRBJ1-1	CASSLAAGTGETEAFF	TGCGCCAGCAGCTTGGCCGCGGGGACAGGAGAGACTGAAGCTTTCTTT
TRBD2	.	TRBV7-6	TRBJ2-7	CASSLVAGGPSYEQYF	TGTGCCAGCAGCTTAGTGGCGGGAGGGCCCTCTTACGAGCAGTACTTC
.	once	TRBV19	TRBJ2-3	CASSILTGTTDTQYF	TGTGCCAGTAGTATTCTTACAGGGACCACAGATACGCAGTATTTT
.	.	TRBV11-2	TRBJ2-1	CASSLNSYNEQFF	TGTGCCAGCAGCTTAAACAGTTACAATGAGCAGTTCTTC
.	.	TRBV15	TRBJ1-5	CATSRPRGGGTNQPQHF	TGTGCCACCAGCAGACCAAGGGGGGGAGGGACTAATCAGCCCCAGCATTTT
TRBD1	few	TRBV28	TRBJ1-2	CASSKDREDYGYTF	TGTGCCAGCAGCAAGGACAGGGAGGACTATGGCTACACCTTC
TRBD1	.	TRBV27	TRBJ1-4	CASRPTGASTNEKLFF	TGTGCCAGCCGACCGACAGGGGCATCAACTAATGAAAAACTGTTTTTT
TRBD2	.	TRBV27	TRBJ2-1	CASSTGLAEYNEQFF	TGTGCCAGCAGTACCGGACTAGCGGAATACAATGAGCAGTTCTTC
.	.	TRBV30	TRBJ2-7	CALEAVITYEQYF	TGTGCCTTGGAAGCGGTTATTACCTACGAGCAGTACTTC
TRBD1	.	TRBV6-2/TRBV6-3	TRBJ2-7	CASSYAGGRPLSYEQYF	TGTGCCAGCAGTTACGCAGGGGGTCGACCCCTCTCCTACGAGCAGTACTTC
.	.	TRBV19	TRBJ1-1	CASSTGLFHSEAFF	TGTGCCAGTAGTACGGGTTTGTTTCACTCTGAAGCTTTCTTT
.	.	TRBV5-1	TRBJ1-1	CASSFVQDTEAFF	TGCGCCAGCAGCTTTGTACAGGACACTGAAGCTTTCTTT
.	.	TRBV19	TRBJ2-7	CASSPSGTSGLEQYF	TGTGCCAGTAGCCCCTCCGGGACAAGTGGTTTGGAGCAGTACTTC
TRBD1	.	TRBV18	TRBJ2-2	CASSPTGQGGTGELFF	TGTGCCAGCTCACCTACCGGACAGGGCGGCACCGGGGAGCTGTTTTTT
.	.	TRBV27	TRBJ2-1	CASSSLPGSGLHYNEQFF	TGTGCCAGCAGTTCCCTCCCAGGTAGCGGACTCCATTACAATGAGCAGTTCTTC
TRBD1	.	TRBV7-2	TRBJ2-7	CASSYDGQGGYEQYF	TGTGCCAGCAGCTACGATGGACAGGGGGGTTACGAGCAGTACTTC
.	few	TRBV27	TRBJ2-2	CASSTTGLNTGELFF	TGTGCCAGCAGTACGACAGGACTGAACACCGGGGAGCTGTTTTTT
.	.	TRBV21-1	TRBJ1-4	CASSTGGNEKLFF	TGTGCCAGCAGCACTGGGGGGAATGAAAAACTGTTTTTT
.	.	TRBV6-5	TRBJ1-1	CAIGQNTEAFF	TGTGCCATCGGACAGAACACTGAAGCTTTCTTT
.	.	TRBV23-1	TRBJ2-2	CASSQSSGATGELFF	TGCGCCAGCAGTCAATCGTCAGGGGCCACCGGGGAGCTGTTTTTT
.	.	TRBV5-1	TRBJ1-4	CASSFSGILNEKLFF	TGCGCCAGCAGCTTTTCGGGGATTCTTAATGAAAAACTGTTTTTT
TRBD1	.	TRBV6-2/TRBV6-3	TRBJ2-7	CASSYAYTGGPYEQYF	TGTGCCAGCAGTTACGCCTATACAGGGGGACCCTACGAGCAGTACTTC
TRBD2	.	TRBV6-1	TRBJ2-3	CASSEGGWRLAIDTQYF	TGTGCCAGCAGTGAAGGGGGGTGGAGACTAGCTATAGATACGCAGTATTTT
.	.	TRBV5-4	TRBJ2-3	CASSRIGQSGGDTQYF	TGTGCCAGCAGCCGGATCGGACAGTCTGGCGGAGATACGCAGTATTTT
.	.	TRBV10-3	TRBJ2-1	CAISDLASDGQFF	TGTGCCATCAGTGATCTGGCTAGCGACGGGCAGTTCTTC
.	.	TRBV12-3/TRBV12-4	TRBJ1-4	CASSLSLEKLFF	TGTGCCAGCAGTCTGAGCCTGGAAAAACTGTTTTTT
TRBD2	few	TRBV7-3	TRBJ2-1	CASSSIAGGNNEQFF	TGTGCCAGCAGCTCGATAGCGGGAGGAAACAATGAGCAGTTCTTC
TRBD1	.	TRBV7-8	TRBJ1-1	CASSSQGDTEAFF	TGTGCCAGCAGCTCGCAGGGGGACACTGAAGCTTTCTTT
.	few	TRBV19	TRBJ1-1	CASSTRTLKGGRVEAFF	TGTGCCAGTAGTACCCGGACACTAAAGGGGGGGAGGGTTGAAGCTTTCTTT
.	.	TRBV19	TRBJ1-1	CASSTPPGQNTEAFF	TGTGCCAGTAGTACCCCTCCGGGACAGAACACTGAAGCTTTCTTT
.	.	TRBV5-1	TRBJ2-1	CASSAWGGSYNEQFF	TGCGCCAGCAGCGCTTGGGGGGGCTCTTACAATGAGCAGTTCTTC
.	once	TRBV29-1	TRBJ1-1	CSVFQDSRMNTEAFF	TGCAGCGTTTTCCAAGACAGCAGAATGAACACTGAAGCTTTCTTT
.	once	TRBV25-1	TRBJ1-2	CASRPLGPYGYTF	TGTGCCAGCAGGCCACTAGGGCCCTATGGCTACACCTTC
.	.	TRBV7-8	TRBJ1-6	CASSFRDGTPINSPLHF	TGTGCCAGCAGCTTTAGGGACGGGACACCGATTAATTCACCCCTCCACTTT
.	.	TRBV27	TRBJ2-5	CASSLSPTAKETQYF	TGTGCCAGCAGTTTATCCCCGACAGCTAAAGAGACCCAGTACTTC
TRBD2	.	TRBV18	TRBJ2-3	CASSPRLAGSTDTQYF	TGTGCCAGCTCACCACGGCTAGCGGGATCCACAGATACGCAGTATTTT
.	.	TRBV9	TRBJ2-2	CASSVETYPGPTGELFF	TGTGCCAGCAGCGTAGAGACATATCCTGGCCCCACCGGGGAGCTGTTTTTT
.	.	TRBV28	TRBJ1-5	CASTHFVGRDTGSNQPQHF	TGTGCCAGCACCCACTTCGTGGGACGAGACACAGGGAGCAATCAGCCCCAGCATTTT
.	few	TRBV29-1	TRBJ1-6	CSVETDSSSPLHF	TGCAGCGTTGAGACAGATTCCTCTTCACCCCTCCACTTT
TRBD2	.	TRBV11-1	TRBJ2-1	CASSLLLAGEVNEQFF	TGTGCCAGCAGCCTCCTACTAGCGGGAGAGGTTAATGAGCAGTTCTTC
.	once	TRBV5-1	TRBJ2-6	CASSSGSGANVLTF	TGCGCCAGCAGTTCGGGGTCTGGGGCCAACGTCCTGACTTTC
.	few	TRBV7-2	TRBJ1-1	CASSLALLGGTEAFF	TGTGCCAGCAGCTTAGCCCTATTGGGGGGGACTGAAGCTTTCTTT
TRBD1	.	TRBV19	TRBJ2-7	CASNNRGLNEQYF	TGTGCCAGTAATAACAGGGGGCTCAACGAGCAGTACTTC
.	.	TRBV19	TRBJ2-1	CASTLGGVYNEQFF	TGTGCCAGTACTCTCGGAGGGGTGTACAATGAGCAGTTCTTC
.	.	TRBV21-1	TRBJ2-5	CASPWTSGETQYF	TGTGCCAGCCCCTGGACAAGCGGGGAGACCCAGTACTTC
.	few	TRBV4-2	TRBJ1-4	CASSPVSSNEKLFF	TGTGCCAGCAGCCCTGTGTCGTCCAATGAAAAACTGTTTTTT
.	once	TRBV5-1	TRBJ2-2	CASSPGHNTGELFF	TGCGCCAGCAGCCCGGGACATAACACCGGGGAGCTGTTTTTT
.	.	TRBV6-1	TRBJ1-1	CASSEVGATEAFF	TGTGCCAGCAGTGAAGTTGGGGCTACTGAAGCTTTCTTT
TRBD1	.	TRBV9	TRBJ2-5	CASSVATGGTQETQYF	TGTGCCAGCAGCGTAGCCACAGGGGGCACCCAAGAGACCCAGTACTTC
TRBD1	.	TRBV28	TRBJ1-1	CASSLDRGLGLVTEAFF	TGTGCCAGCAGTTTAGACAGGGGGCTAGGTCTGGTGACTGAAGCTTTCTTT